These 8 T cell receptor beta chains came from one sample sequenced in a study of cytomegalovirus exposure and HLA in healthy donors. Amplification used 60 Vbeta primers and 13 Jbeta primers. Only in-frame clones appear in the TCRdb table, and some are missing; sequencing was by immunoSEQ multiplex PCR. The profile shows approximately 150,000 clones, 60% to 85% of them singletons. Sequenced: PBMCs. The receptors were sampled from a man aged 40-49 years in good health and CMV-seropositive.

The J gene is TRBJ2-1, the V gene TRBV7-9; 7 nucleotides agree with TRBD2. This CDR3 comprises 15 residues. With V trimmed by 1 base and J by 6 bases, 6 bases remained unmatched. Germline CDR1 reads SEHNR; CDR2 reads FQNEAQ (reference sequence). The CDR3 DNA is TGTGCCAGCAGCTTAGTCTGGCGGGAGACCAATGAGCAGTTCTTC. Its translation: CASSLVWRETNEQFF.

The chain couples TRBV27 to TRBJ1-2; 8 bases agree with TRBD1. Germline trimming cut 4 bases from V and 5 bases from J; bases unmatched to any gene: 3. CDR1 and CDR2 (germline): MNHEY, SMNVEV (reference sequence). There are 13 residues in the CDR3. The CDR3 DNA reads TGTGCCAGCAGTTCTACAGGGGGGTATGGCTACACCTTC. Encoded protein: CASSSTGGYGYTF.

CDR3 bases: TGTGCCAGCAGCTTGCGGTTGCGGGGGAACTTGCTGGAGACCCAGTACTTC. Residues: CASSLRLRGNLLETQYF. The genes are TRBV5-4 and TRBJ2-5; 7 positions match TRBD2. Unmatched junction bases numbered 14, after V lost 1 base and J lost 5 bases. This CDR3 is built from 17 residues. CDR1 and CDR2 from the germline V gene are SGHNT and YYREEE (reference sequence).

V and J are TRBV7-3 and TRBJ2-6; the match to TRBD1 covers 10 bases. Germline loops: CDR1 SGHTA, CDR2 FQGTGA. Germline trimming cut 5 bases from V and 1 base from J; bases unmatched to any gene: 14. There are 20 residues in the CDR3. CDR3 protein: CASSHLGGTGVPSGANVLTF. The CDR3 coding sequence is TGTGCCAGCAGCCACCTAGGGGGGACAGGGGTCCCATCTGGGGCCAACGTCCTGACTTTC. The entire variable domain, with the rest obtained from reference TRBV7-3 and TRBJ2-6, is as follows: GAGVSQTPSNKVTEKGKYVELRCDPISGHTALYWYRQSLGQGPEFLIYFQGTGAADDSGLPNDRFFAVRPEGSVSTLKIQRTERGDSAVYLCASSHLGGTGVPSGANVLTFGAGSRLTVL.

The chain employs TRBV6-1 and TRBJ1-1; possible D gene TRBD1, 5 bases. The CDR3 length is 12 residues. V gave up 2 bases and J gave up 11 bases, with 12 bases separating them. The germline V gene encodes CDR1 MNHNS and CDR2 SASEGT. The CDR3 region has the DNA TGTGCCAGCAGTGAAAGGGGTCTCGGCGCTTTCTTT. Its protein product is CASSERGLGAFF.

The chain combines TRBV7-9 with TRBJ2-5, with 9 bases lining up with TRBD2. Germline V gene sequence: CDR1 SEHNR, CDR2 FQNEAQ (reference sequence). The J segment lost 3 bases and the V segment lost 8 bases, leaving 10 bases of the junction unmatched. The CDR3 is 15 amino acids. CDR3: CASLRFGTSKETQYF. The CDR3 region has the DNA TGTGCCAGCCTGAGGTTCGGGACTAGCAAAGAGACCCAGTACTTC.

Points on this clone: Relative to the germline gene, one junction end is altered; a read error may explain this. At the DNA level, this CDR3 is encoded by other sequences in the same sample as well. The J gene is TRBJ2-1, the V gene TRBV14, with 9 bases matching TRBD1. The CDR3 runs 16 residues. Germline CDR1 reads SGHDN; CDR2 reads FVKESK. CDR3: CASSQLGQGYHNEQFF. The CDR3 DNA sequence: TGCGCCAGCAGCCAACTCGGACAGGGGTACCACAATGAGCAGTTCTTC. The variable domain in full, with the rest retrieved from reference TRBV14 and TRBJ2-1, is EAGVTQFPSHSVIEKGQTVTLRCDPISGHDNLYWYRRVMGKEIKFLLHFVKESKQDESGMPNNRFLAERTGGTYSTLKVQPAELEDSGVYFCASSQLGQGYHNEQFFGPGTRLTVL.

The chain is built from TRBV30 and TRBJ2-5; TRBD1 matches 7 bases. The CDR3 runs 13 residues. The V gene's germline CDR1 is GTSNPN and CDR2 SVGIG (reference sequence). Trimming cost V 3 bases and J 9 bases; bases outside gene matches: 10. This chain's CDR3 is CAWSPGGTGAQYF. The DNA for the CDR3 is TGTGCCTGGAGCCCAGGGGGTACAGGGGCCCAGTACTTC.